This TCR beta chain was identified in a study of beta chain features in type 1 diabetes. Overall study findings and caveats: Type 1 diabetes patients had TCRB CDR3s that were shorter (moderately but significantly so) in all four CD4+ subsets. PCR may have favored shorter templates equally in patients and controls. Fewer insertions but more deletions were seen at VDJ junctions in type 1 diabetes patients.

All of the isolated RNA was reverse transcribed, so expressed TCRB transcripts were sequenced. Clones were read by immunoSEQ multiplex PCR, and TCRdb kept only the in-frame ones, dropping some. The sample shows some 240,000 clones, 16% of them seen only once. With V trimmed by 4 bases and J by 1 base, 7 bases remained unmatched. In germline, CDR1 is SGHRS, CDR2 YFSETQ. This CDR3 comprises 15 residues. Around 110 mL of blood, on average, came from one heparinised draw per donor. This clone has more than one count but fewer than ten. Its antigen remains unidentified. This chain joins TRBV5-1 and TRBJ2-5; 7 nucleotides align to TRBD2. Sequencing input: naive CD4+ T cells from blood. The sequence derives from a man younger than 45 with type 1 diabetes. The CDR3 sequence: CASSGITSAQETQYF. The CDR3 region has the DNA TGCGCCAGCAGCGGAATCACTAGCGCCCAAGAGACCCAGTACTTC.